The entry below gives a single T cell receptor (beta chain) sequence along with its context. The sample belongs to a study of blood T cell repertoires in COVID-19. Study details: Acute and convalescent COVID-19 samples came from the United States, Italy and Spain. From T cells, B-cell-depleted T cells, or PBMCs came the material, which was cDNA or gDNA.

Profiled with immunoSEQ multiplex PCR; TCRdb holds only in-frame clones, not every one. The sample yields some 180,000 clones, approximately 85% seen once. From germline, CDR1 is ENHRY and CDR2 SYGVKD. The CDR3 covers 17 residues. V was shortened by 0 bases and J by 0 bases, with 12 bases between the two germline ends. Seattle's cohort entered during active infection and was followed longitudinally. V usage is TRBV10-3 and J usage is TRBJ1-5; D gene ambiguous. The TCR sequence derives from a woman over 75 with COVID-19, enrolled during active disease. Sequencing input: peripheral blood. CDR3 in amino acids: CAISESPAGYSNQPQHF. CDR3 in DNA: TGTGCCATCAGTGAGTCGCCGGCAGGATATAGCAATCAGCCCCAGCATTTT.